This TCR beta chain was recovered during a study of cytomegalovirus exposure and HLA in healthy donors. About the study: In an earlier analysis, approximately 120 million unique TCR beta sequences were found from approximately 170 million T cells. General study points: In a later analysis, compared with equally common non-associated chains, HLA-associated beta chains were more expanded. Segments of the TCR beta V type were, in most cases, productive about 87% or about 30% of the time in an earlier analysis.

The PCR made use of 60 Vbeta and 13 Jbeta primers. Some clones are missing from TCRdb's copy, which holds only in-frame ones; the method was immunoSEQ multiplex PCR. The data contain more than 150,000 clones, 75% to 85% of them seen just once; the ten biggest clones take up around 2.4%. The sample holds one count of this clone. Its target is not known. The sample comprised PBMCs. This receptor was obtained from a woman younger than 45 in good health and CMV-seronegative.

CDR3 nucleotides: TGTGCCAGCAGCAAAGGGGGGACAGGGGATAGCAATGAGCAGTTCTTC. Protein: CASSKGGTGDSNEQFF. This chain connects TRBV21-1 to TRBJ2-1; the table calls TRBD1, which could not be checked here. TRBV21-1 has pseudogene status. This CDR3 has 16 residues.